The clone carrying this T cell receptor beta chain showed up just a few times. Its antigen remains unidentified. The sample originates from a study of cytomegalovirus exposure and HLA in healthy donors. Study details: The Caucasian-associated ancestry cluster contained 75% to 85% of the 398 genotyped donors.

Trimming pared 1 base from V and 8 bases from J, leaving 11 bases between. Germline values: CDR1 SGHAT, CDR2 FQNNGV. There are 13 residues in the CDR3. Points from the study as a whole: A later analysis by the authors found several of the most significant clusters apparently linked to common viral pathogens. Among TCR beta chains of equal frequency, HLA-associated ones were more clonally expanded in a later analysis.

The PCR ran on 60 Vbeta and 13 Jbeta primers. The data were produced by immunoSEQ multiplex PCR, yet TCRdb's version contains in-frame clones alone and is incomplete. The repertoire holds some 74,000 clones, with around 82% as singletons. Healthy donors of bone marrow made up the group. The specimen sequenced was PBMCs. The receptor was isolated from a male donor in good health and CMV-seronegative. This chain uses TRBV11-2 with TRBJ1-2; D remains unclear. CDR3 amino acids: CASSLVQLVGYTF. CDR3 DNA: TGTGCCAGCAGCTTAGTACAGCTTGTCGGCTACACCTTC.